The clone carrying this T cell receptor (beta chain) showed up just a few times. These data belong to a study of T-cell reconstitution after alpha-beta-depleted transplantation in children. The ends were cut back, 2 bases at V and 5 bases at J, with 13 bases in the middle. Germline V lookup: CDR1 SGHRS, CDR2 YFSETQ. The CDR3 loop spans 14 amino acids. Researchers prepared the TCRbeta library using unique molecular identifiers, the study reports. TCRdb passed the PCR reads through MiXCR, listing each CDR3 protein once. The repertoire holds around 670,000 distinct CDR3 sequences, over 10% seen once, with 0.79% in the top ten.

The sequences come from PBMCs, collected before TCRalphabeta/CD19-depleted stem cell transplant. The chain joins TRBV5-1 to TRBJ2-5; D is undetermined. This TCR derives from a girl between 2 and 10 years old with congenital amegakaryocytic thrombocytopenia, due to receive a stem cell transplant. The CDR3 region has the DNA TGCGCCAGCAGCTTCCATTCGCGAGTGGAGACCCAGTACTTC. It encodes CASSFHSRVETQYF.